This T cell receptor beta chain is drawn from a study of blood T cell repertoires in COVID-19. Assay: immunoSEQ multiplex PCR; the TCRdb copy retains only in-frame clones and omits some. There are more than 150,000 clones in the sample; 70% to 85% occur only once, and approximately 7.3% lies in the top ten. This CDR3 is 15 amino acids long. V lost 0 bases and J 4 bases, leaving 12 bases between the germline ends. Germline V lookup: CDR1 MNHNY, CDR2 SVGAGI (reference sequence). This receptor was identified in a human donor in a cohort sampled during active COVID-19. Sequences were obtained from peripheral blood. The rearrangement uses TRBV6-6 and TRBJ2-5; maybe TRBD2 (6 bases). CDR3 sequence reads: CASSYSGGGGETQYF. The CDR3, as DNA: TGTGCCAGCAGTTACTCGGGGGGAGGAGGAGAGACCCAGTACTTC.